This entry features one T cell receptor (beta chain) sequence. The data derive from a study of blood T cell repertoires in COVID-19. About the research overall: Sources were T cells, B-cell-depleted T cells, or PBMCs; the material itself was cDNA or gDNA.

Original processing methods: Reference gene primer amplification yielded estimated nucleated cell counts. Only in-frame clones appear in the TCRdb table, and some are missing; sequencing was by immunoSEQ multiplex PCR. Clone size and V and J calls were adopted from that table, with D and trimming inferred from the DNA. The sample includes about 410,000 clones, about nine tenths seen only once; the top ten take 1.5% to 1.8%. Sequencing was performed on peripheral blood. The TCR was taken from a woman between 35 and 50 years old with COVID-19, enrolled during active disease.

The CDR3, as DNA: TGTGCCAGCAGCTTAACCGCCCCTCGACTAGCGGGGGGGGAGACCCAGTACTTC. Its translation is CASSLTAPRLAGGETQYF. The rearrangement links TRBV7-3 to TRBJ2-5; 14 bases match TRBD2. Germline V gene lookup returns CDR1 SGHTA and CDR2 FQGTGA. The CDR3 consists of 18 residues. With V trimmed by 0 bases and J by 5 bases, 8 bases remained unmatched.